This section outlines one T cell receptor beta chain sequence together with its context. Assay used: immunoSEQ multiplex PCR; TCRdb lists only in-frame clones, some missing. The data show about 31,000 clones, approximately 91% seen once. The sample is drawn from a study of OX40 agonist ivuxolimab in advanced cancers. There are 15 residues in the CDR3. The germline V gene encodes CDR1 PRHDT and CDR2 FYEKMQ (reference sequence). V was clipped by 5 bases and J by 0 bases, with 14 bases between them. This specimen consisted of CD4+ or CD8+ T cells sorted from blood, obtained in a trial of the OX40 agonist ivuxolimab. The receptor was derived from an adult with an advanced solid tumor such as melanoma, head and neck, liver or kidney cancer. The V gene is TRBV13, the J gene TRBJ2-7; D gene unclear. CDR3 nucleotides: TGTGCCAGCAGCCCCCCCTTAACCAGCTCCTACGAGCAGTACTTC. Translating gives CASSPPLTSSYEQYF.